The 14 T cell receptor beta chains in this list originate from one sample, sequenced in a study of cytomegalovirus exposure and HLA in healthy donors. The study ran its PCR with 60 Vbeta and 13 Jbeta primers. Profiled with immunoSEQ multiplex PCR; TCRdb holds only in-frame clones, not every one. The sample records roughly 160,000 clones, over 60% being singletons. Sample: PBMCs. The receptors originated from a woman aged 25 to 39 in good health and CMV-seronegative.

The chain links TRBV4-1 to TRBJ2-1; D is unresolved. The germline V gene encodes CDR1 MGHRA and CDR2 YSYEKL. The CDR3 length is 14 residues. V lost 1 base to trimming and J lost 10 bases, with 14 bases between them. CDR3 sequence reads: CASSQGASVGEQFF. The CDR3 DNA sequence: TGCGCCAGCAGCCAAGGAGCCAGTGTCGGGGAGCAGTTCTTC.

This clone was found once. The rearrangement uses TRBV5-6 and TRBJ1-2; no clear D gene. Trimming cost V 0 bases and J 4 bases, with 10 bases left between them. CDR1 and CDR2 (germline): SGHDT, YYEEEE. This CDR3 spans 14 amino acids. The CDR3 loop is CASSLGPSLYGYTF. The CDR3 DNA follows: TGTGCCAGCAGCTTGGGGCCGTCGCTCTATGGCTACACCTTC.

The sample holds one count of this clone. The chain links TRBV2 to TRBJ1-1; no reliable D call. This CDR3 is built from 14 residues. V was pared by 1 base and J by 6 bases, with 12 bases between. The germline V gene encodes CDR1 SNHLY and CDR2 FYNNEI. The CDR3 region has the DNA TGTGCCAGCAGTGAAGGTTACAGTCCTCCTGAAGCTTTCTTT. Residues: CASSEGYSPPEAFF.

This clone was counted a few times. The chain employs TRBV10-3 and TRBJ1-1, with a tentative D call TRBD1 (5 bases). This CDR3 is built from 13 residues. V was clipped by 7 bases and J by 3 bases, with 12 bases between them. Per the germline V gene, CDR1 is ENHRY and CDR2 is SYGVKD. Written as DNA, the CDR3 is TGTGCCATCAAAGTTCAAGGGGACACTGAAGCTTTCTTT. Encoded protein: CAIKVQGDTEAFF.

The chain employs TRBV5-4 and TRBJ2-5, with D tentatively TRBD2 (5 bases). Germline V lookup: CDR1 SGHNT, CDR2 YYREEE (reference sequence). The CDR3 consists of 15 residues. V was clipped by 4 bases and J by 2 bases, with 15 bases between them. The CDR3 DNA reads TGTGCCAGCAGCCCCCCGGGGAGAGGTCAAGAGACCCAGTACTTC. Protein: CASSPPGRGQETQYF.

The J gene is TRBJ2-3, the V gene TRBV7-2; 13 bases fit TRBD2. CDR3 size: 16 residues. The trim removed 3 bases at V and 0 bases at J, leaving 0 bases unmatched. The V gene's germline CDR1 is SGHTA and CDR2 FQGNSA. The CDR3 DNA sequence: TGTGCCAGCAGCTTGGGACTAGCGGGAAGCACAGATACGCAGTATTTT. Protein product: CASSLGLAGSTDTQYF.

This chain uses TRBV7-6 with TRBJ2-7; weak D call: TRBD1 (5 bases). V was cut by 2 bases and J by 5 bases, with 10 bases left in between. CDR3 length: 13 amino acids. Germline V gene sequence: CDR1 SGHVS, CDR2 FNYEAQ. The CDR3 spells CASSLQGIHEQYF. CDR3 in DNA: TGTGCCAGCAGCTTACAGGGTATCCACGAGCAGTACTTC.

The CDR3 DNA is TGTGCCAGCAGTTACTTGCGGAGCCAAGAGACCCAGTACTTC. It specifies CASSYLRSQETQYF. The chain is built from TRBV6-5 and TRBJ2-5; D ambiguous. CDR3 size: 14 residues. Germline V gene lookup returns CDR1 MNHEY and CDR2 SVGAGI. V was pared by 1 base and J by 1 base, with 7 bases between.

The chain is built from TRBV5-1 and TRBJ2-2; TRBD1 agrees at 7 bases. The V segment lost 4 bases and the J segment 4 bases; nucleotides outside the gene matches: 10. In germline, CDR1 is SGHRS, CDR2 YFSETQ. CDR3 length: 16 residues. The CDR3 region has the DNA TGCGCCAGCAGCAATTCCGGGACAGACATCACCGGGGAGCTGTTTTTT. As protein: CASSNSGTDITGELFF.

The chain is built from TRBV15 and TRBJ1-5; 9 nucleotides line up with TRBD1. The CDR3 extends over 13 amino acids. V lost 9 bases to trimming and J lost 6 bases; unmatched junction nucleotides: 6. Germline CDR1 reads LNHNV; CDR2 reads YYDKDF (reference sequence). The CDR3 loop reads CATGTGLGQPQHF. DNA of the CDR3: TGTGCCACTGGGACAGGGTTAGGTCAGCCCCAGCATTTT.

J is TRBJ1-5 and V is TRBV4-1; TRBD1 matches at 7 bases. Trimming at V came to 0 bases and at J to 9 bases, leaving 14 bases not matched to a gene. The CDR3 extends over 17 amino acids. Germline lookup yields CDR1 MGHRA and CDR2 YSYEKL. In nucleotides, the CDR3 is TGCGCCAGCAGCCAAGATTGGGCCCGGACAGGACCAGGGCCCCAGCATTTT. Translation gives CASSQDWARTGPGPQHF.

This chain links TRBV5-6 with TRBJ2-1; 9 nucleotides agree with TRBD2. The germline CDR1 and CDR2 sequences are SGHDT and YYEEEE. The CDR3 sequence is 13 residues long. After removal of 6 bases from V and 7 bases from J, the junction contained 5 bases not matched to a gene. DNA of the CDR3: TGTGCCAGCACCCCGGGACTAGCAAATGAGCAGTTCTTC. The encoded protein is CASTPGLANEQFF.

This chain uses TRBV29-1 with TRBJ2-3; 14 nucleotides line up with TRBD2. This CDR3 has 17 amino acids. The germline V gene has CDR1 SQVTM and CDR2 ANQGSEA. Trimming took 1 base from V and 2 from J; bases not matched to a gene: 5. Written as DNA, the CDR3 is TGCAGCGTTGAAGGACTAGCGGGAGGGCCTTACACAGATACGCAGTATTTT. Residues: CSVEGLAGGPYTDTQYF.

The chain carries TRBV4-2 and TRBJ2-6; D remains unclear. CDR3 length: 17 residues. The germline gives CDR1 LGHNA, CDR2 YNFKEQ. The V gene lost 0 bases and the J gene lost 4 bases, with 13 bases spanning the gap. CDR3 loop: CASSQEGSSKGANVLTF. Written as DNA, the CDR3 is TGTGCCAGCAGCCAAGAGGGCTCCTCGAAAGGGGCCAACGTCCTGACTTTC.